The clone carrying this T cell receptor beta chain is labeled large. TCRbeta libraries were built with three rounds of nested PCR, modified from ARM-PCR. TCRdb re-called the multiplex PCR reads through MiXCR, storing one row per CDR3 protein. The sample carries approximately 140,000 distinct CDR3 sequences, around 60% recorded once. In germline, CDR1 is GTSNPN, CDR2 SVGIG (reference sequence). The CDR3 has 12 amino acids. V was pared by 3 bases and J by 6 bases, with 11 bases between. The data were taken from a study of tumor and adjacent non-tumor tissue in lung cancer. No cell sorting was done before RNA was extracted from the tissue.

Material for sequencing was lung tumor tissue. This chain links TRBV30 with TRBJ1-1; D is uncertain. This clonotype was obtained from a man between 60 and 75 years old with small cell lung cancer. The chain's CDR3 is CAWRMDRPEAFF. CDR3 DNA sequence: TGTGCCTGGAGGATGGACCGCCCTGAAGCTTTCTTT.